The sequence of this TCR beta chain was determined in a study of identical twins. The CDR3 is 14 residues long. Trimming removed 1 base at V and 1 base at J, with 5 bases between. Germline V CDR1 and CDR2: KGHSH, LQKENI. Unique molecular identifiers were present on the cDNA, which also gained a universal primer site by template switching. Each CDR3 protein gets one entry after TCRdb re-called the 5' RACE reads with MiXCR. This table holds hundreds of thousands of distinct CDR3 sequences, 7% to 7.5% found once. These data also formed part of another study, on yellow fever vaccine responses in identical twins.

Sequenced input: PBMCs. The receptor comes from a young woman in good health. The chain uses TRBV18 and TRBJ1-5; no clear D gene. In DNA, the CDR3 is TGTGCCAGCTCACCACAAATAAGCAATCAGCCCCAGCATTTT. Protein product: CASSPQISNQPQHF.